The clone carrying this T cell receptor (beta chain) was picked up many times. This CDR3 spans 12 amino acids. Trimming pared 6 bases from V and 4 bases from J, leaving 7 bases between. These data belong to a study of response to subunit inactivated influenza vaccine. TCRdb re-analysed the RT-PCR reads in MiXCR, keeping a single row per CDR3 protein. The table includes 700,000 to 900,000 distinct CDR3 sequences, about 20% detected once. J is TRBJ2-1 and V is TRBV12-3 or TRBV12-4, with unresolved D. This clonotype was obtained from a man aged 45-65 years who received an inactivated influenza vaccine. This material consisted of PBMCs from blood, taken more than 4 days after vaccination. The CDR3 nucleotides read TGTGCCAGCAGCCCGGGTTACAATGAGCAGTTCTTC. Translated, it gives CASSPGYNEQFF.